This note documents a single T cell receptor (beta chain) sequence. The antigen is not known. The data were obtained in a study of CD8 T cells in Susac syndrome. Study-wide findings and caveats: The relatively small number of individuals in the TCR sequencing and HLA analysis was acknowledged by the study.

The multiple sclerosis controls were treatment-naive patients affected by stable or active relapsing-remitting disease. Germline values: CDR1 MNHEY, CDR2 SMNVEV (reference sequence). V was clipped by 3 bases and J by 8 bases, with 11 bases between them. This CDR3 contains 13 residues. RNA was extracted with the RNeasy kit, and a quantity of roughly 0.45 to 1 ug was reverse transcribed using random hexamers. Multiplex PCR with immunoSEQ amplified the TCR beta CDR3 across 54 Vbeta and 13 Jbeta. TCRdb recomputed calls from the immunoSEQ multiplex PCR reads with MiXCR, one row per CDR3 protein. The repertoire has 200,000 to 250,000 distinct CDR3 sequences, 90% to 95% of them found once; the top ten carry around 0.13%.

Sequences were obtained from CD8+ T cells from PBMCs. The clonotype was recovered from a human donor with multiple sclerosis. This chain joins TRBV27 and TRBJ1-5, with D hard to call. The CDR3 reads CASSFGGIEPQHF. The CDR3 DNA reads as TGTGCCAGCAGTTTTGGAGGGATCGAGCCCCAGCATTTT.